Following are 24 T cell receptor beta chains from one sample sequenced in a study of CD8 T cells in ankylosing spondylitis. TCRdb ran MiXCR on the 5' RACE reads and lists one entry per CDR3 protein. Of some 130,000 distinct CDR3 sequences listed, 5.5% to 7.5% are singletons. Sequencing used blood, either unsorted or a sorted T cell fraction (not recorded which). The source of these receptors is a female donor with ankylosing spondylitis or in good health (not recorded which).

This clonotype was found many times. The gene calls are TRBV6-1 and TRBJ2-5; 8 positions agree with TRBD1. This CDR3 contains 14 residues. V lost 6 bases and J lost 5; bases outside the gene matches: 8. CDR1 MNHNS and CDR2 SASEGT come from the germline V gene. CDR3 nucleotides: TGTGCCAGCAGCGCGGACAGGGTGTTTGAGACCCAGTACTTC. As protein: CASSADRVFETQYF.

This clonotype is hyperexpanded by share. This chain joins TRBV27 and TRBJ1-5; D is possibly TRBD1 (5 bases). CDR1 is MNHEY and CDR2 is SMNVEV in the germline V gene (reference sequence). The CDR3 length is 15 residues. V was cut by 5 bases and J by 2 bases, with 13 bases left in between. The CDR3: CASSPTGLGNQPQHF. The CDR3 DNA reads TGTGCCAGCAGTCCGACGGGACTGGGCAATCAGCCCCAGCATTTT.

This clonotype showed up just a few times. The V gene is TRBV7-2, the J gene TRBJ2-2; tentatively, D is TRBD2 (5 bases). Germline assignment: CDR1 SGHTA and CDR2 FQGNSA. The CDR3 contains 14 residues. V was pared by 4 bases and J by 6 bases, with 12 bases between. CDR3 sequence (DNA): TGTGCCAGCAGCTCCGCGGGTTGGGCCGGGGAGCTGTTTTTT. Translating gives CASSSAGWAGELFF.

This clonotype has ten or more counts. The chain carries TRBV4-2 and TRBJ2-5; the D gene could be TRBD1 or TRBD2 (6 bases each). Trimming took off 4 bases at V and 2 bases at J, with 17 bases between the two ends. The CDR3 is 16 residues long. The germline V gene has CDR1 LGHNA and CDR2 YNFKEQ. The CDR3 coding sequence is TGTGCCAGCAGCCCTCCAGGGGAGGCGGGGCAAGAGACCCAGTACTTC. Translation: CASSPPGEAGQETQYF.

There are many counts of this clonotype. DNA of the CDR3: TGTGCCAGCAGTCTAGCGGGGGGGCAGAGCACAGATACGCAGTATTTT. Protein product: CASSLAGGQSTDTQYF. The chain recombines TRBV6-1 with TRBJ2-3; 12 nucleotides agree with TRBD2. The CDR3 runs to 16 residues. The junction had 3 bases not matched to a gene; V was cut back by 5 bases and J by 0 bases. Germline V lookup: CDR1 MNHNS, CDR2 SASEGT.

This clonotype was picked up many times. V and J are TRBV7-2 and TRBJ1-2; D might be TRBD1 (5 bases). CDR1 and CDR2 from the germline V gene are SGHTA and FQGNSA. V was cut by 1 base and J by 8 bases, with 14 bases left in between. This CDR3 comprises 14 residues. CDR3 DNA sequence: TGTGCCAGCAGCTTAGAACAGGAGAAGCGGGGCTACACCTTC. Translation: CASSLEQEKRGYTF.

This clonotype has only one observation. The CDR3 protein is CASSLAPGQREAFF. The CDR3 coding sequence is TGCGCCAGCAGCTTGGCCCCGGGACAGCGTGAAGCTTTCTTT. The chain has TRBV5-1 and TRBJ1-1, with 7 bases identical to TRBD1. The CDR3 length is 14 residues. V lost 0 bases to trimming and J lost 7 bases; unmatched junction nucleotides: 6. Germline V gene sequence: CDR1 SGHRS, CDR2 YFSETQ.

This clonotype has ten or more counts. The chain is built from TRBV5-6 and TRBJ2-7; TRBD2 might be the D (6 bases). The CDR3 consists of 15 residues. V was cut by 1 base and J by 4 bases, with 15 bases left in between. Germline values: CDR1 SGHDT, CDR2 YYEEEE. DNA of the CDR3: TGTGCCAGCAGCTTGTACGGGGAGGTAAGGTACGAGCAGTACTTC. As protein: CASSLYGEVRYEQYF. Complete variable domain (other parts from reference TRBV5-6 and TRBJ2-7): DAGVTQSPTHLIKTRGQQVTLRCSPKSGHDTVSWYQQALGQGPQFIFQYYEEEERQRGNFPDRFSGHQFPNYSSELNVNALLLGDSALYLCASSLYGEVRYEQYFGPGTRLTVT.

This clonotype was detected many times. This chain's CDR3 is CASSFARGEQYF. CDR3 coding DNA: TGTGCCAGCAGTTTTGCGAGGGGCGAGCAGTATTTT. The chain recombines TRBV27 with TRBJ2-3; D is tentatively TRBD1 or TRBD2 (5 bases each). Trimming left V 3 bases short and J 11 bases short, with 12 bases between. The germline V gene encodes CDR1 MNHEY and CDR2 SMNVEV (reference sequence). CDR3 size: 12 residues.

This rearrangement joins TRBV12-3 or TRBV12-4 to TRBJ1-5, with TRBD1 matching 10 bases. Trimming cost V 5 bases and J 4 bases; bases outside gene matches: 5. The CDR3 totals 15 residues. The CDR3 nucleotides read TGTGCCAGCAGTCCCGGACAGGGGGGAAATCAGCCCCAGCATTTT. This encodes CASSPGQGGNQPQHF.

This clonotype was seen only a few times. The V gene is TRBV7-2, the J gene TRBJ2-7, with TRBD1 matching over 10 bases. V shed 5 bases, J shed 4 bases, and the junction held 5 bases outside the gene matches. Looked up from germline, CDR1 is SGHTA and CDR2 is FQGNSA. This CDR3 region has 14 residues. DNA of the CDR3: TGTGCCAGCAGCGGGGACAGGGGTGCGTACGAGCAGTACTTC. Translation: CASSGDRGAYEQYF.

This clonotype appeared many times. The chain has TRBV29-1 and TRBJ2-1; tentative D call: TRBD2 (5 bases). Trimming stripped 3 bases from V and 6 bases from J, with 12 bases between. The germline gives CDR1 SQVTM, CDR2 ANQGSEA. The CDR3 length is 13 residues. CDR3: CSVDRSGFNEQFF. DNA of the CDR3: TGCAGCGTTGATCGTTCGGGATTCAATGAGCAGTTCTTC.

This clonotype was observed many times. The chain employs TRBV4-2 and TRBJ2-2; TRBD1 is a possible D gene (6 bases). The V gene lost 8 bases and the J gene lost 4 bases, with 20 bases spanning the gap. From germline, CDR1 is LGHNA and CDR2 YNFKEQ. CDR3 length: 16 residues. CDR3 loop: CASRPGTMGGTGELFF. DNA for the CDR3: TGTGCCAGCCGGCCCGGGACAATGGGCGGCACCGGGGAGCTGTTTTTT.

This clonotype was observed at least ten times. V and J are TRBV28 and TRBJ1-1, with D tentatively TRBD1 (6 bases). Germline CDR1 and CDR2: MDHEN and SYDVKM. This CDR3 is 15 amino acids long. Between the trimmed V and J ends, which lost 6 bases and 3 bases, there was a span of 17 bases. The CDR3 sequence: CASREGGVEDTEAFF. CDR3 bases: TGTGCCAGCAGGGAGGGGGGAGTAGAGGACACTGAAGCTTTCTTT.

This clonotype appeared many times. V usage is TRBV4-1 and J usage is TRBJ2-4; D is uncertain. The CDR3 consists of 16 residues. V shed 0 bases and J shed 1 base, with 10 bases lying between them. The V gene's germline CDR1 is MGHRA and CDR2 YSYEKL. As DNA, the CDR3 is TGCGCCAGCAGCCAAGAGGTCAACCGGGCCAAAAACATTCAGTACTTC. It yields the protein CASSQEVNRAKNIQYF.

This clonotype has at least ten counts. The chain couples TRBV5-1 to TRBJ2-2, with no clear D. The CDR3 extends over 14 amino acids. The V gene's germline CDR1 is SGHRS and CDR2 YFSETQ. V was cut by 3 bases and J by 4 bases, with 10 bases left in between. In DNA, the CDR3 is TGCGCCAGCAGCTCGGACGCAGGCACCGGGGAGCTGTTTTTT. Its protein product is CASSSDAGTGELFF.

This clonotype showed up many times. In DNA, the CDR3 is TGTGCCACCAGTGACCGAAAAAGGGACAGCCCGGGCGAGCAGTACTTC. Translated: CATSDRKRDSPGEQYF. The gene calls are TRBV24-1 and TRBJ2-7, with 7 bases that match TRBD1. The germline V gene encodes CDR1 KGHDR and CDR2 SFDVKD. V dropped 4 bases and J dropped 6; count of bases not matched to a gene: 14. The CDR3 is 16 amino acids.

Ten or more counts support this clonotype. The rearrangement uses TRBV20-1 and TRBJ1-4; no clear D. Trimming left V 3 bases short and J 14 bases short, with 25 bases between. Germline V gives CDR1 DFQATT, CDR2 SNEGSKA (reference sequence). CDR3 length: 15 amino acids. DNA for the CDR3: TGCAGTGCTAGGGTTCCTTGGACCGCATCGAATGTGCTGTTTTTT. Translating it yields CSARVPWTASNVLFF.

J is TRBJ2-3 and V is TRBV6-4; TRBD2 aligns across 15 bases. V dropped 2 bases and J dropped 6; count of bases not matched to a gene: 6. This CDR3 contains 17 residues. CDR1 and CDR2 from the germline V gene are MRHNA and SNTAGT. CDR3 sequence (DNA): TGTGCCAGCAGTGACCCCGGGACTAGCGGGGGGAAGGATACGCAGTATTTT. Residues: CASSDPGTSGGKDTQYF.

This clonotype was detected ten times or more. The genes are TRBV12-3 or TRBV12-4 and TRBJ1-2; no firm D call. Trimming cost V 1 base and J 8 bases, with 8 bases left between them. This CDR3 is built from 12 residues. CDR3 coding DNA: TGTGCCAGCAGTTTAGGTAGTGAGGGCTACACCTTC. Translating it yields CASSLGSEGYTF.

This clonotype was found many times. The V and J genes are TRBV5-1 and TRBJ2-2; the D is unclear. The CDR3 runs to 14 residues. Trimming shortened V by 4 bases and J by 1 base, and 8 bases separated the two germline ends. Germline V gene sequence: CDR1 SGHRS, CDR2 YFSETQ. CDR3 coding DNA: TGCGCCAGCAGCCTGGAAGGGAACACCGGGGAGCTGTTTTTT. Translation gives CASSLEGNTGELFF.

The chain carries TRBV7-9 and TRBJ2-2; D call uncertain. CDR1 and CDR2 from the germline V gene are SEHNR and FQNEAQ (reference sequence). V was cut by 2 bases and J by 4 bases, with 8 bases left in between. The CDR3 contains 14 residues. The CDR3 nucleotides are TGTGCCAGCAGCTTACTGGGTTCCACCGGGGAGCTGTTTTTT. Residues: CASSLLGSTGELFF.

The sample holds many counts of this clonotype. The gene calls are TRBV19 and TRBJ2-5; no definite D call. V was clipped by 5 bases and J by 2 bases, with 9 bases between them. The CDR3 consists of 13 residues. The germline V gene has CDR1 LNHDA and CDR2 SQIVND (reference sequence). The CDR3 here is CASSVSRQETQYF. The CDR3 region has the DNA TGTGCCAGTAGTGTTAGTCGACAAGAGACCCAGTACTTC.

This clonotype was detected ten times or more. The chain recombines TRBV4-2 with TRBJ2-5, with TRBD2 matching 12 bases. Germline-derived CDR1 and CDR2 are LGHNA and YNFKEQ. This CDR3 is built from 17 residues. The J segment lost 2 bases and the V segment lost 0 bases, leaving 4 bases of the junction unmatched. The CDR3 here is CASSQDLAGGGQETQYF. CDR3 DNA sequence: TGTGCCAGCAGCCAAGACCTAGCGGGGGGGGGACAAGAGACCCAGTACTTC.